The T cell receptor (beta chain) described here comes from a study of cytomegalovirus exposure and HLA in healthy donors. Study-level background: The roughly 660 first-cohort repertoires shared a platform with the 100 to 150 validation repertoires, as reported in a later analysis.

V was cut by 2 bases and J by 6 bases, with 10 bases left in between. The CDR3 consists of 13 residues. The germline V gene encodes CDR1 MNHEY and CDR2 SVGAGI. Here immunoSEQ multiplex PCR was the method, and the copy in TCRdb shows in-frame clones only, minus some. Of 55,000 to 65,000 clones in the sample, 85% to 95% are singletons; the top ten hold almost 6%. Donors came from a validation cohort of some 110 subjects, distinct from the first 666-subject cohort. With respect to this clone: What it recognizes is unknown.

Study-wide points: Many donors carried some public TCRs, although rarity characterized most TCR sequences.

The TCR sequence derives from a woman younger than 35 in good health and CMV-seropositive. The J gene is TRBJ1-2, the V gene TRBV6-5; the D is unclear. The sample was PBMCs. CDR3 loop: CASSYRQDDGYTF. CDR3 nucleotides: TGTGCCAGCAGTTACAGGCAGGATGATGGCTACACCTTC.